This T cell receptor beta chain was recorded in a study of CD8+ T cells in alopecia areata. The CDR3 is made up of 17 amino acids. The junction had 2 bases not matched to a gene; V was cut back by 1 base and J by 0 bases. From germline, CDR1 is SNHLY and CDR2 FYNNEI. Isolated RNA was reverse transcribed into cDNA used as the sequencing template. Generated by immunoSEQ multiplex PCR, the TCRdb table keeps only in-frame clones and is missing some. The data hold 100,000 to 150,000 clones, with roughly 50% observed a single time. The sample here was CD8+ T cells sorted from blood, taken at week 0. The TCR sequence derives from a human donor with alopecia areata. V usage is TRBV2 and J usage is TRBJ2-4; TRBD1 matches 11 bases. CDR3 residues: CASSEVGTGGAKNIQYF. The DNA for the CDR3 is TGTGCCAGCAGTGAAGTGGGGACAGGGGGAGCCAAAAACATTCAGTACTTC.